This T cell receptor (beta chain) stems from a study of response to subunit inactivated influenza vaccine. V lost 4 bases to trimming and J lost 2 bases, with 13 bases between them. Germline CDR1 is DFQATT and CDR2 is SNEGSKA (reference sequence). CDR3 length: 14 amino acids. TCRdb re-derived calls from the RT-PCR reads in MiXCR, one entry per CDR3 protein. The sample includes more than 700,000 distinct CDR3 sequences, approximately 22% of them seen just once. Whole-study findings and limits: There was a suggestion from the authors that each seasonal influenza vaccination recruits few new T cells.

This clonotype was seen a few times. What it binds is unknown. The chain is built from TRBV20-1 and TRBJ2-3; D is perhaps TRBD1 (6 bases). The TCR comes from a man in his forties or fifties who received an inactivated influenza vaccine. The input for sequencing was PBMCs from blood, taken roughly 5 days after vaccination. CDR3 in amino acids: CSAIGQSFTDTQYF. The CDR3 region has the DNA TGCAGTGCTATAGGACAGAGTTTCACAGATACGCAGTATTTT.